These 14 T cell receptor beta chains were all obtained from the same sample, sequenced in a study of CD8+ T cells in alopecia areata. After isolation, RNA underwent reverse transcription to generate cDNA as the sequencing template. Here immunoSEQ multiplex PCR was the method, and the copy in TCRdb shows in-frame clones only, minus some. The sample lists fewer than 200,000 clones, 59% occurring once. The specimen comprised CD4+ T cells sorted from blood, sampled at week 0. The source of these receptors is a human donor with alopecia areata.

There are a few counts of this clone. The chain recombines TRBV25-1 with TRBJ1-4; 10 positions agree with TRBD1. V lost 7 bases and J lost 5; bases outside the gene matches: 13. CDR1 is MGHDK, CDR2 SYGVNS, per germline. The CDR3 contains 17 residues. CDR3 amino acids: CASTTAFGTGENEKLFF. CDR3 bases: TGTGCCAGCACGACCGCCTTCGGGACAGGGGAAAATGAAAAACTGTTTTTT.

This clone came up once. The chain carries TRBV18 and TRBJ1-5; D may be TRBD1 (5 bases). The V gene lost 6 bases and the J gene lost 4 bases, with 16 bases spanning the gap. Germline V gives CDR1 KGHSH, CDR2 LQKENI. This CDR3 has 15 residues. CDR3 region: CASSITRGENQPQHF. CDR3 DNA sequence: TGTGCCAGCTCCATTACCAGAGGGGAGAATCAGCCCCAGCATTTT.

The V and J genes are TRBV6-5 and TRBJ2-7, with D possibly being TRBD1 (7 bases). Germline assignment: CDR1 MNHEY and CDR2 SVGAGI. The V and J ends lost 6 bases and 6 bases respectively, with 18 bases between them. This CDR3 spans 14 amino acids. In DNA, the CDR3 is TGTGCCAGCAGCCCGCCGCTTCAGGGGGGCGAGCAGTACTTC. It codes for CASSPPLQGGEQYF.

The chain joins TRBV6-1 to TRBJ2-5; D is uncertain. This CDR3 region has 11 residues. V was shortened by 1 base and J by 3 bases, with 0 bases between the two germline ends. Germline V gene lookup returns CDR1 MNHNS and CDR2 SASEGT. The CDR3 here is CASSEEETQYF. Written as DNA, the CDR3 is TGTGCCAGCAGTGAAGAAGAGACCCAGTACTTC.

The V call is TRBV5-6, the J call TRBJ2-7; 7 positions agree with TRBD1. The V gene end was trimmed by 2 bases and the J gene end by 3 bases; junction bases not matched to a gene: 8. The germline gives CDR1 SGHDT, CDR2 YYEEEE. The CDR3 runs to 15 residues. CDR3 residues: CASSLPLGTVYEQYF. CDR3 bases: TGTGCCAGCAGCTTACCTCTCGGGACAGTCTACGAGCAGTACTTC. The full variable domain, its missing parts supplied by reference TRBV5-6 and TRBJ2-7, is DAGVTQSPTHLIKTRGQQVTLRCSPKSGHDTVSWYQQALGQGPQFIFQYYEEEERQRGNFPDRFSGHQFPNYSSELNVNALLLGDSALYLCASSLPLGTVYEQYFGPGTRLTVT.

This clone was seen a single time. This chain links TRBV29-1 with TRBJ1-3, with D unresolved. Germline V gives CDR1 SQVTM, CDR2 ANQGSEA. Trimming cost V 7 bases and J 0 bases, with 10 bases left between them. There are 13 residues in the CDR3. Here the CDR3 reads CSATQSSGNTIYF. The CDR3 nucleotides read TGCAGCGCGACCCAGAGCTCTGGAAACACCATATATTTT.

The chain couples TRBV12-5 to TRBJ2-5; the D is unclear. V lost 1 base to trimming and J lost 5 bases, with 8 bases between them. The germline V gene has CDR1 LGHNT and CDR2 FRNRAP. The CDR3 spans 13 residues. The CDR3 bases are TGTGCTAGTGGTTTGGGGAACGTTGAGACCCAGTACTTC. Translating gives CASGLGNVETQYF.

The chain recombines TRBV30 with TRBJ2-5; D remains unclear. Germline CDR1 GTSNPN, CDR2 SVGIG (reference sequence). Deletions cut 2 bases from V and 0 bases from J, with 7 bases between. This CDR3 comprises 13 residues. CDR3 DNA: TGTGCCTGGAGTTTCGCGGACCAAGAGACCCAGTACTTC. Amino acids: CAWSFADQETQYF. The complete variable domain, with remaining parts taken from reference TRBV30 and TRBJ2-5, reads SQTIHQWPATLVQPVGSPLSLECTVEGTSNPNLYWYRQAAGRGLQLLFYSVGIGQISSEVPQNLSASRPQDRQFILSSKKLLLSDSGFYLCAWSFADQETQYFGPGTRLLVL.

V usage is TRBV7-9 and J usage is TRBJ1-2; no firm D call. The CDR3 loop spans 15 amino acids. Per the germline V gene, CDR1 is SEHNR and CDR2 is FQNEAQ (reference sequence). With 1 base removed from V and 3 bases from J, the gap between germline ends came to 12 bases. The CDR3 DNA sequence: TGTGCCAGCAGCTTAGGTGCTGTCTCCCACTATGGCTACACCTTC. It yields the protein CASSLGAVSHYGYTF.

The chain recombines TRBV5-6 with TRBJ1-6, with D maybe TRBD1 (6 bases). This CDR3 contains 17 residues. CDR1 is SGHDT and CDR2 is YYEEEE in the germline V gene. Trimming took off 3 bases at V and 4 bases at J, with 17 bases between the two ends. This CDR3 reads CASSWGPTGVYNSPLHF. In DNA, the CDR3 is TGTGCCAGCAGCTGGGGGCCGACAGGAGTTTATAATTCACCCCTCCACTTT.

CDR3 bases: TGTGCCAGCAGCTTAAAGCTCCCTCCAGATACGCAGTATTTT. Translating it yields CASSLKLPPDTQYF. The V call is TRBV7-9, the J call TRBJ2-3; D gene ambiguous. The V end lost 2 bases, the J end lost 4 bases, and 10 bases lay between the germline ends. The CDR3 is 14 residues long. Germline loops: CDR1 SEHNR, CDR2 FQNEAQ (reference sequence).

J is TRBJ2-7 and V is TRBV5-1; D might be TRBD1 (6 bases). Deletions cut 4 bases from V and 4 bases from J, with 15 bases between. The germline V gene has CDR1 SGHRS and CDR2 YFSETQ. The CDR3 totals 14 residues. The CDR3 DNA reads as TGCGCCAGCAGCGGATTAGGGGGTAGTTACGAGCAGTACTTC. Protein product: CASSGLGGSYEQYF.

The chain has TRBV10-3 and TRBJ1-1, with D unresolved. Per the germline V gene, CDR1 is ENHRY and CDR2 is SYGVKD. V dropped 6 bases and J dropped 0 bases, with 11 bases sitting between them. The CDR3 covers 14 residues. In DNA form, the CDR3 reads TGTGCCATCAGGGGCAGCAAAATGAACACTGAAGCTTTCTTT. This encodes CAIRGSKMNTEAFF.

This sequence joins TRBV30 and TRBJ2-5; D remains ambiguous. CDR3 length: 16 residues. Germline V CDR1 and CDR2: GTSNPN, SVGIG (reference sequence). Trimming took off 3 bases at V and 1 base at J, with 18 bases between the two ends. The CDR3 is CAWSGRREWVQETQYF. The CDR3 nucleotides are TGTGCCTGGAGCGGACGCCGAGAGTGGGTCCAAGAGACCCAGTACTTC. Full variable domain (rest looked up from reference TRBV30 and TRBJ2-5): SQTIHQWPATLVQPVGSPLSLECTVEGTSNPNLYWYRQAAGRGLQLLFYSVGIGQISSEVPQNLSASRPQDRQFILSSKKLLLSDSGFYLCAWSGRREWVQETQYFGPGTRLLVL.